This TCR beta chain came from a study of monozygotic twins with cystic fibrosis (dated by TCRdb to about 2021). Broadly, across the study: Barcoded libraries were prepared from roughly 3 micrograms of fragmented DNA with roughly 16 PCR cycles. To assess genetic influence on V and J gene usage, the study compared TCR beta repertoires within and across 16 monozygotic twin pairs with cystic fibrosis. The cohort comprised ten female and six male twin pairs aged roughly 2.0 to 40 years, median about 9.4 years, mostly children and adolescents. On the day blood was drawn, the twins' weight-for-height and FEVPerc (FEV1 disease centile) were ranked against those of the roughly 1,100 cohort participants. Data for three of the twin pairs had already been reported earlier in a different context. Summary of the overall study and its limitations: Significantly higher nucleotide-identical clonotype sharing was observed within monozygotic CF twin pairs than between unrelated CF individuals (P = 0.000026, Mann-Whitney). The greatest similarity to the co-twin was observed for V gene usage in 13 of 16 pairs and for J usage in 8 of 16 pairs, which suggested genetic constraints. Simpson clonality was found to be generally low (median approximately 0.009), suggesting a naive-dominated repertoire, although higher clonality was observed in the most severely affected patients. No association turned up between shared CDR3 numbers and age, concordance or disease severity, and the cohort was small.

Looking up the germline V gene (reference sequence) yields CDR1 MNHEY and CDR2 SMNVEV. Including the terminal cysteine and phenylalanine, the CDR3 comprises 12 residues. Of the read, only the CDR3 DNA is kept; its 36 bases are in frame from base 1. V loses 3 bases, J loses 6 bases, and the germline ends lie 3 bases apart. TCR beta CDR3 regions were amplified by multiplex PCR with the immunoSEQ immune profiling system according to the manufacturer's instructions. Sequencing was performed on an Illumina NextSeq system. Per the original workflow: The immunoSEQ Analyzer platform handled processing of the sequence data, and clonality was calculated by taking the square root of Simpson's index of productive rearrangements. Similarity in V and J usage was quantified by Jensen-Shannon distance, and CDR3 generation probabilities were calculated with OLGA. The immuneACCESS database (August 2020) and VDJdb (December 2020) were searched for shared CDR3 sequences. TCRdb stores this immuneACCESS table with in-frame sequences only. Part of the clones is absent; in the studies checked, under half of the shortfall reflects unresolved V genes, and no reason is known for the rest. Clonal size and the V and J genes are those of that table, whereas D and trimming came from the DNA. The table for this sample lists some 20,000 clones; around nine tenths of them were counted only once. The ten largest clones represent roughly 1.2% of the sample.

To note about this clone: It lacks a known antigen. No much larger clone is present one base from it, and per-base qualities are unavailable.

The twin pairs came from the European Cystic Fibrosis Twin and Sibling Study Cohort, which recruited patients from over a hundred CF clinics across 14 European countries. Zygosity and CFTR genotype were verified in-house, with zygosity tested by multiplex PCR of nine short tandem repeat loci. Each twin gave a peripheral blood sample, and clinical parameters were documented on that same day of blood sampling. Genomic DNA was isolated from peripheral blood cells with phenol/chloroform and kept in TE buffer at 4 degrees C. Sequencing was performed on blood. This TCR came from a woman aged 25 to 39 with cystic fibrosis. The rearranged segments are TRBV27 and TRBJ1-6, with the D gene not confidently named. The DNA is TGTGCCAGCAGTTTCTCTAATTCACCCCTCCACTTT. This translates into CASSFSNSPLHF.